The 27 T cell receptor beta chains below all came from one sample that was sequenced in a study of blood T cell repertoires in COVID-19. Libraries were prepared by immunoSEQ multiplex PCR; TCRdb keeps only in-frame clonotypes and omits some of them. Altogether around 100,000 clones are present, around 87% being singletons, with the ten largest covering roughly 6.8%. Material: peripheral blood. These receptors all stem from a human donor with acute or convalescent COVID-19. The donor label of this sample is uncertain.

The chain recombines TRBV3-1 (or the pseudogene TRBV3-2) with TRBJ2-5; TRBD2 matches 11 bases. The germline gives CDR1 LGHDT, CDR2 YNNKEL (reference sequence). V lost 3 bases and J lost 2; bases outside the gene matches: 8. The CDR3 runs 17 residues. The CDR3 is CASSQGASGGSQETQYF. The CDR3 nucleotides read TGTGCCAGCAGCCAGGGCGCTAGCGGGGGGTCGCAAGAGACCCAGTACTTC.

The genes are TRBV5-1 and TRBJ1-1; no definite D call. Trimming removed 1 base from V and 1 base from J, with 8 bases in between. CDR1 and CDR2 from the germline V gene are SGHRS and YFSETQ. This CDR3 spans 14 amino acids. The chain's CDR3 is CASSLWEGNTEAFF. The CDR3 DNA is TGCGCCAGCAGCTTGTGGGAGGGGAACACTGAAGCTTTCTTT. The full variable domain, rest sourced from reference TRBV5-1 and TRBJ1-1, is KAGVTQTPRYLIKTRGQQVTLSCSPISGHRSVSWYQQTPGQGLQFLFEYFSETQRNKGNFPGRFSGRQFSNSRSEMNVSTLELGDSALYLCASSLWEGNTEAFFGQGTRLTVV.

The chain joins TRBV7-2 to TRBJ1-6, with 7 bases lining up with TRBD1. The germline CDR1 and CDR2 sequences are SGHTA and FQGNSA. The CDR3 has 17 residues. J was trimmed by 0 bases and V by 2 bases; bases with no gene match: 4. The CDR3 DNA reads as TGTGCCAGCAGCTTATCGGGACAGCACTCCTATAATTCACCCCTCCACTTT. Its translation: CASSLSGQHSYNSPLHF. The entire variable domain, with the rest obtained from reference TRBV7-2 and TRBJ1-6, is as follows: GAGVSQSPSNKVTEKGKDVELRCDPISGHTALYWYRQSLGQGLEFLIYFQGNSAPDKSGLPSDRFSAERTGGSVSTLTIQRTQQEDSAVYLCASSLSGQHSYNSPLHFGNGTRLTVT.

The chain employs TRBV6-5 and TRBJ1-2; TRBD1 might be the D (6 bases). This CDR3 is built from 13 residues. Trimming shortened V by 6 bases and J by 8 bases, and 16 bases separated the two germline ends. Germline CDR1 and CDR2: MNHEY and SVGAGI. The CDR3 here is CASRTGLEGGYTF. CDR3 DNA sequence: TGTGCCAGCAGGACAGGCCTGGAAGGAGGCTACACCTTC.

This chain connects TRBV27 to TRBJ2-1, with 10 bases fitting TRBD2. Germline CDR1 and CDR2: MNHEY and SMNVEV (reference sequence). The CDR3 loop spans 17 amino acids. J gave up 2 bases and V 5 bases, and 9 bases lay outside the gene matches. The CDR3 sequence: CASSSITSGGAYNEQFF. DNA of the CDR3: TGTGCCAGCAGTAGTATTACGAGCGGGGGGGCCTACAATGAGCAGTTCTTC.

The chain employs TRBV3-1 (or the pseudogene TRBV3-2) and TRBJ1-2, with D perhaps matching TRBD1 (5 bases). This CDR3 spans 15 amino acids. V gave up 0 bases and J gave up 4 bases, with 12 bases separating them. Germline-derived CDR1 and CDR2 are LGHDT and YNNKEL (reference sequence). Here the CDR3 reads CASSQDWRGSYGYTF. The CDR3 DNA is TGTGCCAGCAGCCAAGATTGGAGGGGTTCCTATGGCTACACCTTC.

The rearrangement uses TRBV28 and TRBJ1-5; 7 nucleotides line up with TRBD1. The trim removed 3 bases at V and 1 base at J, leaving 3 bases unmatched. CDR3 length: 15 amino acids. Germline CDR1 reads MDHEN; CDR2 reads SYDVKM. This chain's CDR3 is CASSFRDRSNQPQHF. The CDR3 DNA is TGTGCCAGCAGTTTCAGGGACAGAAGCAATCAGCCCCAGCATTTT.

The chain links TRBV6-2 or TRBV6-3 to TRBJ2-5, with 9 bases matching TRBD2. CDR3 length: 17 residues. Per germline, CDR1 MNHEY and CDR2 SVGEGT. The V and J ends lost 6 bases and 5 bases, in that order; junction bases with no gene match: 16. CDR3 sequence: CASRYRDGAGGVETQYF. The CDR3 region has the DNA TGTGCCAGCAGATACAGGGACGGAGCGGGGGGTGTGGAGACCCAGTACTTC.

By sample share, this clone is large. This chain uses TRBV13 with TRBJ1-1, with no clear D. The germline V gene has CDR1 PRHDT and CDR2 FYEKMQ (reference sequence). The CDR3 is 14 residues long. Trimming left V 4 bases short and J 1 base short, with 10 bases between. This chain's CDR3 is CASSSLSGNTEAFF. For the CDR3, the DNA is TGTGCCAGCAGCTCGCTTTCAGGGAACACTGAAGCTTTCTTT.

The chain couples TRBV12-3 or TRBV12-4 to TRBJ1-5, with no clear D. CDR3 length: 13 residues. Trimming shortened V by 0 bases and J by 5 bases, and 5 bases separated the two germline ends. In DNA form, the CDR3 reads TGTGCCAGCAGTTTAGCGGGCGATCAGCCCCAGCATTTT. This sequence encodes CASSLAGDQPQHF.

V gene TRBV28 combines with J gene TRBJ1-1, with 11 nucleotides matching TRBD1. This CDR3 is 16 amino acids long. Unmatched junction bases numbered 7, after V lost 3 bases and J lost 4 bases. The germline gives CDR1 MDHEN, CDR2 SYDVKM. The CDR3 DNA is TGTGCCAGCAGTTTGGTGGGACAGGGGGTTGGCACTGAAGCTTTCTTT. Its translation: CASSLVGQGVGTEAFF.

The chain recombines TRBV24-1 with TRBJ1-4; a possible D gene is TRBD1 (5 bases). V dropped 5 bases and J dropped 0 bases, with 9 bases sitting between them. Germline CDR1 is KGHDR and CDR2 is SFDVKD. CDR3 length: 15 amino acids. The CDR3 protein is CATSVGASTNEKLFF. The CDR3 DNA is TGTGCCACCAGTGTTGGGGCTTCAACTAATGAAAAACTGTTTTTT.

The chain employs TRBV10-3 and TRBJ1-1, with 8 bases matching TRBD1. CDR3 length: 12 amino acids. Germline loops: CDR1 ENHRY, CDR2 SYGVKD. With 7 bases clipped from V and 4 bases from J, the junction kept 2 bases outside the gene matches. CDR3 in DNA: TGTGCCATCAAGCAGGGGGCCACTGAAGCTTTCTTT. Translating gives CAIKQGATEAFF.

V and J are TRBV6-5 and TRBJ2-3, with unresolved D. Germline CDR1 MNHEY, CDR2 SVGAGI. The CDR3 consists of 15 residues. The V gene lost 2 bases and the J gene lost 3 bases, with 12 bases spanning the gap. In DNA form, the CDR3 reads TGTGCCAGCAGTTACCAAGGCCGACTTACAGATACGCAGTATTTT. This encodes CASSYQGRLTDTQYF.

CDR3 in amino acids: CASSLDSFYGYTF. The CDR3, as DNA: TGTGCCAGCAGCTTAGATTCATTCTATGGCTACACCTTC. This chain joins TRBV11-2 and TRBJ1-2; D remains unclear. V lost 0 bases and J 4 bases, leaving 6 bases between the germline ends. CDR1 and CDR2 (germline): SGHAT, FQNNGV. The CDR3 consists of 13 residues. Complete variable domain (other parts from reference TRBV11-2 and TRBJ1-2): EAGVAQSPRYKIIEKRQSVAFWCNPISGHATLYWYQQILGQGPKLLIQFQNNGVVDDSQLPKDRFSAERLKGVDSTLKIQPAKLEDSAVYLCASSLDSFYGYTFGSGTRLTVV.

The genes are TRBV5-1 and TRBJ2-3; D possibly corresponds to TRBD2 (5 bases). The germline V gene has CDR1 SGHRS and CDR2 YFSETQ. The CDR3 is 15 amino acids. Trimming cost V 4 bases and J 3 bases, with 15 bases left between them. For the CDR3, the DNA is TGCGCCAGCAGCCTGCGGGCCGCCTCAACAGATACGCAGTATTTT. Amino acids: CASSLRAASTDTQYF. The whole variable domain, remainder taken from reference TRBV5-1 and TRBJ2-3, is KAGVTQTPRYLIKTRGQQVTLSCSPISGHRSVSWYQQTPGQGLQFLFEYFSETQRNKGNFPGRFSGRQFSNSRSEMNVSTLELGDSALYLCASSLRAASTDTQYFGPGTRLTVL.

This clone was counted a single time. This rearrangement joins TRBV25-1 to TRBJ1-3; 10 bases align to TRBD1. Trimming took 4 bases from V and 5 from J; bases not matched to a gene: 5. Germline V CDR1 and CDR2: MGHDK, SYGVNS. This CDR3 contains 15 residues. CDR3 DNA sequence: TGTGCCAGCAGTGTGACAGGGGGCGCAAGAAACACCATATATTTT. It yields the protein CASSVTGGARNTIYF.

The rearrangement uses TRBV5-1 and TRBJ1-5, with D possibly TRBD1 on 5 matching bases. Germline assignment: CDR1 SGHRS and CDR2 YFSETQ. Trimming took 0 bases from V and 3 from J, leaving 10 bases between them. The CDR3 covers 15 residues. The CDR3 bases are TGCGCCAGCAGCTTGGGGGCAGGGCCCAATCAGCCCCAGCATTTT. Protein sequence: CASSLGAGPNQPQHF.

The chain couples TRBV5-4 to TRBJ1-2; possibly TRBD1 for D (5 bases). Germline lookup yields CDR1 SGHNT and CDR2 YYREEE (reference sequence). Trimming removed 7 bases at V and 7 bases at J, with 20 bases between. This CDR3 is 14 amino acids long. The CDR3 sequence is CASCWGGESIGYTF. CDR3 sequence (DNA): TGTGCCAGCTGCTGGGGGGGAGAGTCCATTGGCTACACCTTC. The complete variable domain, with remaining parts taken from reference TRBV5-4 and TRBJ1-2, reads ETGVTQSPTHLIKTRGQQVTLRCSSQSGHNTVSWYQQALGQGPQFIFQYYREEENGRGNFPPRFSGLQFPNYSSELNVNALELDDSALYLCASCWGGESIGYTFGSGTRLTVV.

J is TRBJ2-6 and V is TRBV9; TRBD1 matches at 7 bases. V was clipped by 4 bases and J by 0 bases; unmatched bases: 7. Per the germline V gene, CDR1 is SGDLS and CDR2 is YYNGEE. This CDR3 region has 17 residues. This CDR3 reads CASSPQGQLSGANVLTF. CDR3 bases: TGTGCCAGCAGCCCCCAGGGACAGCTCTCTGGGGCCAACGTCCTGACTTTC.

The chain couples TRBV24-1 to TRBJ2-3, with 8 positions matching TRBD2. The germline V gene encodes CDR1 KGHDR and CDR2 SFDVKD. With V trimmed by 9 bases and J by 4 bases, 17 bases remained unmatched. The length of the CDR3 is 17 residues. As DNA, the CDR3 is TGTGCCACCGCCCGGGGGGGCGGCGGGGGGCGATCAGATACGCAGTATTTT. It specifies CATARGGGGGRSDTQYF.

This chain joins TRBV9 and TRBJ2-5; tentative D call: TRBD2 (6 bases). Trimming removed 4 bases at V and 3 bases at J, with 10 bases between. CDR3 size: 13 residues. Germline assignment: CDR1 SGDLS and CDR2 YYNGEE. The CDR3 DNA reads as TGTGCCAGCAGCTTGGGACTCAAAGAGACCCAGTACTTC. The encoded protein is CASSLGLKETQYF.

The V call is TRBV5-1, the J call TRBJ1-1, with 9 bases fitting TRBD1. V shed 2 bases, J shed 1 base, and the junction held 15 bases outside the gene matches. CDR1 and CDR2 from the germline V gene are SGHRS and YFSETQ. The CDR3 runs to 19 residues. CDR3 protein: CASSLDPFGTGKWNTEAFF. CDR3 in DNA: TGCGCCAGCAGCTTAGACCCCTTCGGGACAGGGAAGTGGAACACTGAAGCTTTCTTT.

The V call is TRBV6-5, the J call TRBJ2-1; 12 bases match TRBD2. V lost 5 bases to trimming and J lost 7 bases; unmatched junction nucleotides: 3. CDR1 MNHEY and CDR2 SVGAGI come from the germline V gene. CDR3 length: 14 amino acids. The DNA of the CDR3 is TGTGCCAGCAGTCGACTAGCGGGGGAAAATGAGCAGTTCTTC. This encodes CASSRLAGENEQFF.

The CDR3 DNA sequence: TGTGCCAGCTCACCGCCAGGGGAAGAGACCCAGTACTTC. Protein sequence: CASSPPGEETQYF. The chain couples TRBV18 to TRBJ2-5; a possible D gene is TRBD1 (6 bases). This CDR3 comprises 13 residues. Germline CDR1 and CDR2: KGHSH and LQKENI. V lost 3 bases to trimming and J lost 3 bases, with 8 bases between them.

The chain carries TRBV5-1 and TRBJ2-1; D is perhaps TRBD1 (6 bases). The length of the CDR3 is 13 residues. Deletions cut 7 bases from V and 2 bases from J, with 10 bases between. Germline V CDR1 and CDR2: SGHRS, YFSETQ. The CDR3 is CASSGTPYNEQFF. The CDR3, as DNA: TGCGCCAGCTCCGGGACACCCTACAATGAGCAGTTCTTC.

The chain couples TRBV10-1 to TRBJ1-3; maybe TRBD1 (6 bases). CDR1 and CDR2 (germline): WNHNN, SYGVQD (reference sequence). This CDR3 has 15 residues. With 6 bases removed from V and 3 bases from J, the gap between germline ends came to 15 bases. The CDR3 here is CASSPQGTSGNTIYF. In nucleotides, the CDR3 is TGCGCCAGCAGCCCCCAGGGGACGAGTGGAAACACCATATATTTT.